The sequence of this TCR beta chain was determined in a study of blood T cell repertoires in COVID-19. On the study more broadly: There were acute and convalescent COVID-19 samples, and they came from the United States, Italy and Spain.

Assay: immunoSEQ multiplex PCR; the TCRdb copy retains only in-frame clones and omits some. The sample yields around 250,000 clones, approximately 84% seen once. The TCR originated in a man aged 45 to 65 with active or convalescent COVID-19. Sequencing input: peripheral blood.

CDR3: CASSVAATSDYEQYF. The CDR3 nucleotides read TGTGCCAGCAGCGTAGCCGCGACTAGCGATTACGAGCAGTACTTC. The chain joins TRBV9 to TRBJ2-7; the match to TRBD2 covers 8 bases. V lost 0 bases to trimming and J lost 4 bases; unmatched junction nucleotides: 6. The CDR3 extends over 15 amino acids. Per the germline V gene, CDR1 is SGDLS and CDR2 is YYNGEE.